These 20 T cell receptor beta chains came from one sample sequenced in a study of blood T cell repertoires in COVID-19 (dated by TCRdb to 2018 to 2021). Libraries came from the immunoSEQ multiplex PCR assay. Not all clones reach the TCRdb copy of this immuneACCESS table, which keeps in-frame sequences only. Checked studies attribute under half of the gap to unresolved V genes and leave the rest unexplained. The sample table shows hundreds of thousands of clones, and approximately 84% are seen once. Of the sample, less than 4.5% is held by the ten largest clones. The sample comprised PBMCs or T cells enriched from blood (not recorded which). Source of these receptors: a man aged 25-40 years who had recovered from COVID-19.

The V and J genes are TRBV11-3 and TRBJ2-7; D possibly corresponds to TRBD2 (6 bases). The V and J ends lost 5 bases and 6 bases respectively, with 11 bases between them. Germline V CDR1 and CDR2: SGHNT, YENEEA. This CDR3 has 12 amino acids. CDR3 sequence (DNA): TGTGCCAGCAGCCCTGGGGGACTCGAGCAGTACTTC. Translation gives CASSPGGLEQYF.

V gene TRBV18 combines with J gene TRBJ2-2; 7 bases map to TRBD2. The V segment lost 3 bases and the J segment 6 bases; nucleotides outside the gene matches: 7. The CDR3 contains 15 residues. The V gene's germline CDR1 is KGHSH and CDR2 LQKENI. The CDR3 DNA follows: TGTGCCAGCTCACCTATCGGGGCGGGAGCCGGGGAGCTGTTTTTT. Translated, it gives CASSPIGAGAGELFF. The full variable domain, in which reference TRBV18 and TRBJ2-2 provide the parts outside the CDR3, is NAGVMQNPRHLVRRRGQEARLRCSPMKGHSHVYWYRQLPEEGLKFMVYLQKENIIDESGMPKERFSAEFPKEGPSILRIQQVVRGDSAAYFCASSPIGAGAGELFFGEGSRLTVL.

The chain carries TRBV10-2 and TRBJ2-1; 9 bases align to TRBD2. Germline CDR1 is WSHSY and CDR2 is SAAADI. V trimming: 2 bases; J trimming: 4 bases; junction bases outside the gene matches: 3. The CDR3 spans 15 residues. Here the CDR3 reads CASSEASGEYNEQFF. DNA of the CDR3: TGCGCCAGCAGTGAGGCTAGCGGGGAGTACAATGAGCAGTTCTTC.

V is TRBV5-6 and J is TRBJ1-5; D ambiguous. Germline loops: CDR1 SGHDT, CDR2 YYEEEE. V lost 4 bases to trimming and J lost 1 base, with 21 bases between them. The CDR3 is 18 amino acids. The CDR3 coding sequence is TGTGCCAGCAGCCTGTTAACCCGCCGAGGATCGAGCAATCAGCCCCAGCATTTT. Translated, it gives CASSLLTRRGSSNQPQHF.

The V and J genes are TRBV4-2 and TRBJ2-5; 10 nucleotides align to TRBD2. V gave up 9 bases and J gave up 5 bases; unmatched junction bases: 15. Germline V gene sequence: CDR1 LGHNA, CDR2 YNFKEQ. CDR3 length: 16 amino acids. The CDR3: CASSFGERGGGETQYF. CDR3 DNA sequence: TGTGCCAGTTCCTTTGGAGAGCGGGGGGGCGGGGAGACCCAGTACTTC.

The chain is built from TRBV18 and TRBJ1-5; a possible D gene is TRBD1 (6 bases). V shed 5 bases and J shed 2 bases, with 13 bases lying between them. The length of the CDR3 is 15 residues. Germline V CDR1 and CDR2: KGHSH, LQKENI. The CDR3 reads CASSRGSPGNQPQHF. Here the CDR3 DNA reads TGTGCCAGCTCAAGGGGGTCTCCAGGCAATCAGCCCCAGCATTTT.

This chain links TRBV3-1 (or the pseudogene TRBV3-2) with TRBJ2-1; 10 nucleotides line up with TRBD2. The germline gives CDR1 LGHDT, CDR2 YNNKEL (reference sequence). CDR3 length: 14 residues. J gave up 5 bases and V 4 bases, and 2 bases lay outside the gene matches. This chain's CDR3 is CASSRTSGNNEQFF. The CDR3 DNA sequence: TGTGCCAGCAGCCGGACTAGCGGCAACAATGAGCAGTTCTTC.

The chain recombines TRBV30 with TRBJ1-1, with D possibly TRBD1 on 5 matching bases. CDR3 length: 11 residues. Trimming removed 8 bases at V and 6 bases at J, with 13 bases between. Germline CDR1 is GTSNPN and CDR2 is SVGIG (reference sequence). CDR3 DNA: TGTGCCGGACAAGACTTGGCTGAAGCTTTCTTT. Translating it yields CAGQDLAEAFF.

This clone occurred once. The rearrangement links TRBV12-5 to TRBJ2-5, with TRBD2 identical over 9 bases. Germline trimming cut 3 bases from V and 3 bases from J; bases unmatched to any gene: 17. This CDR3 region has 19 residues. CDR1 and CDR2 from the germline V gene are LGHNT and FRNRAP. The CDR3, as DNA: TGTGCTAGTGGTTTCCAAACACTCCCTCCGACTAGCGGAGAAGAGACCCAGTACTTC. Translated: CASGFQTLPPTSGEETQYF.

The CDR3 nucleotides are TGTGCCAGCAGCACCACAGGAGAGTATAATTCACCCCTCCACTTT. Its translation: CASSTTGEYNSPLHF. The chain employs TRBV7-9 and TRBJ1-6, with D possibly TRBD1 on 5 matching bases. The length of the CDR3 is 15 residues. From germline, CDR1 is SEHNR and CDR2 FQNEAQ (reference sequence). Trimming shortened V by 5 bases and J by 4 bases, and 12 bases separated the two germline ends.

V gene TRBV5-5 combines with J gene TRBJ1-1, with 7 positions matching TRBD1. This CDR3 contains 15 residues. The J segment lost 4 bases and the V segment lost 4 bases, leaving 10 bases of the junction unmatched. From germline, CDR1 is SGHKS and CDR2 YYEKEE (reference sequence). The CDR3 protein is CASSRSTGKLTEAFF. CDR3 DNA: TGTGCCAGCAGCCGGTCGACAGGGAAGCTCACTGAAGCTTTCTTT.

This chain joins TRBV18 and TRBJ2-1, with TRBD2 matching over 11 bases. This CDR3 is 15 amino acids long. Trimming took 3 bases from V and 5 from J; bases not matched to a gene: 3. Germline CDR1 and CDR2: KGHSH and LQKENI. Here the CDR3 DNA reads TGTGCCAGCTCACCGGGACTAGCGGCCCACAATGAGCAGTTCTTC. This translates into CASSPGLAAHNEQFF.

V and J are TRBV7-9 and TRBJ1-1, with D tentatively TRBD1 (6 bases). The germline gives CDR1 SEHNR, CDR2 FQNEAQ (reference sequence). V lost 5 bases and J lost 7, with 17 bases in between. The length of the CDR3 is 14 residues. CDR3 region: CASSPLGRGGEAFF. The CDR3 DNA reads TGTGCCAGCAGCCCCCTAGGGAGAGGGGGTGAAGCTTTCTTT.

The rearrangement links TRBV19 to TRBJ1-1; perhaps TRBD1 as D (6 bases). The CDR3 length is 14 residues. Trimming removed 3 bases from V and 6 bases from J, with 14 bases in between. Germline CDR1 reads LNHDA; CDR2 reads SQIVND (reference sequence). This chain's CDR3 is CASSIPLRGAEAFF. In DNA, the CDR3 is TGTGCCAGTAGTATCCCCCTCAGGGGAGCTGAAGCTTTCTTT.

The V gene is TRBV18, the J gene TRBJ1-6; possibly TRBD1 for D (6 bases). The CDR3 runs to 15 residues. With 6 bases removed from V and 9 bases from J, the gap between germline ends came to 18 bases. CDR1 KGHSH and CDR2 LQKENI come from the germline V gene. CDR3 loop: CASSLTGPISSPLHF. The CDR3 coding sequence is TGTGCCAGCTCCCTTACAGGGCCGATAAGTTCACCCCTCCACTTT.

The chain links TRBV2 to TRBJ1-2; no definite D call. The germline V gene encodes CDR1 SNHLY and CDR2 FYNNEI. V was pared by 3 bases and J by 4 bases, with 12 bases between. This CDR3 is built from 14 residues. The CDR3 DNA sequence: TGTGCCAGCAGTGAGGGCCTTTTTGGCTATGGCTACACCTTC. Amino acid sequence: CASSEGLFGYGYTF. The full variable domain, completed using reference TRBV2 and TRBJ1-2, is EPEVTQTPSHQVTQMGQEVILRCVPISNHLYFYWYRQILGQKVEFLVSFYNNEISEKSEIFDDQFSVERPDGSNFTLKIRSTKLEDSAMYFCASSEGLFGYGYTFGSGTRLTVV.

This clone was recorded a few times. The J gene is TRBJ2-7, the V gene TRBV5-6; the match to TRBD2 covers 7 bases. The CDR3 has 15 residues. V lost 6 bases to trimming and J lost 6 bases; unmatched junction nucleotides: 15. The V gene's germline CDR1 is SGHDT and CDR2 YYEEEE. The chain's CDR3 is CASTTLNPQRGEQYF. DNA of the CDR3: TGTGCCAGCACCACGTTGAATCCCCAGCGGGGCGAGCAGTACTTC.

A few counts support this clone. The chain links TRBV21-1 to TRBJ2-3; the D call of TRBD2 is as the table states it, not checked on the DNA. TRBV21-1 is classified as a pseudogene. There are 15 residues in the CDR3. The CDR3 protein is CASSPHGDYPDTQYF. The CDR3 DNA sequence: TGTGCCAGCAGCCCCCATGGGGACTACCCAGATACGCAGTATTTT.

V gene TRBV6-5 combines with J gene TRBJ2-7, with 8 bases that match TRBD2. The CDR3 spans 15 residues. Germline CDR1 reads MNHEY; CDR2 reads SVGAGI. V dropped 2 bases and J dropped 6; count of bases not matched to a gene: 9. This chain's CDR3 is CASSYAAGGKGEQYF. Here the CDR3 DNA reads TGTGCCAGCAGTTACGCGGCGGGGGGAAAGGGCGAGCAGTACTTC.

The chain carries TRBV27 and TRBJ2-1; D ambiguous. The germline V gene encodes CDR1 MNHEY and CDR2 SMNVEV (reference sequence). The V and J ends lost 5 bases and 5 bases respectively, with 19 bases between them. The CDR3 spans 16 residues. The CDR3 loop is CASSPVRRSLNNEQFF. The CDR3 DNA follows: TGTGCCAGCAGTCCCGTCCGGCGGTCCCTTAACAATGAGCAGTTCTTC.